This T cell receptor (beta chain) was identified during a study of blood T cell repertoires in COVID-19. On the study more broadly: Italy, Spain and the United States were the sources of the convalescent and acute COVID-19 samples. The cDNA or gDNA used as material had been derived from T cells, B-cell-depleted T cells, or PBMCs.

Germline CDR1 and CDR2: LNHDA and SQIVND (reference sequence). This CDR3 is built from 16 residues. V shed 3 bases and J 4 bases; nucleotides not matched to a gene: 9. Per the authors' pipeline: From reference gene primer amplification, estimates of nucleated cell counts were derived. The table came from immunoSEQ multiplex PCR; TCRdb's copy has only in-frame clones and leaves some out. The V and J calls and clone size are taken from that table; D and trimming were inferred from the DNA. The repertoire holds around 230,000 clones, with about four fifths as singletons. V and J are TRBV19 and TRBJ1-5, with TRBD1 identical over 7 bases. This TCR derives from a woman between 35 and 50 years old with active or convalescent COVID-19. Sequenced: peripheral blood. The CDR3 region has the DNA TGTGCCAGTAGTATTGACACAGGGGCTGTGAATCAGCCCCAGCATTTT. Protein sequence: CASSIDTGAVNQPQHF.